One and the same sample provided the 20 T cell receptor beta chains below, sequenced in a study of blood T cells in healthy people across ages. Primed by a sample-barcoded 5' primer and a J-beta primer mix, a second PCR proceeded for 7 to 11 cycles. Via MiXCR, TCRdb re-called the 5' RACE reads, giving one row per CDR3 protein. The data show some 690,000 distinct CDR3 sequences, with approximately 21% seen just once and roughly 22% held by the top ten. Sequenced material: blood. The receptors originated from a man aged 70 or older in good health.

Many counts were recorded for this clonotype. The chain employs TRBV20-1 and TRBJ1-1; the D is unclear. Germline V lookup: CDR1 DFQATT, CDR2 SNEGSKA (reference sequence). V lost 6 bases and J lost 9, with 8 bases in between. This CDR3 spans 9 amino acids. CDR3 amino acids: CSAAQKAFF. In DNA form, the CDR3 reads TGCAGTGCAGCCCAGAAAGCTTTCTTT.

This clonotype was counted many times. The J gene is TRBJ1-1, the V gene TRBV3-1; weak D call: TRBD1 (6 bases). This CDR3 is 14 amino acids long. Trimming cost V 3 bases and J 8 bases, with 16 bases left between them. Germline-derived CDR1 and CDR2 are LGHDT and YNNKEL (reference sequence). Here the CDR3 DNA reads TGTGCCAGCAGCCAGGTGGGGGGCACGAAGGAAGCTTTCTTT. It encodes CASSQVGGTKEAFF.

This clonotype came up a few times. An end of the junction differs from the germline gene, which may be a read error. The J gene is TRBJ1-2, the V gene TRBV4-3, with D hard to call. Germline loops: CDR1 LGHNA, CDR2 YSLEER. There are 13 residues in the CDR3. For the CDR3, the DNA is TGCGCCAGCAGCCAAGAAGGACTTTATGGCCACACCTTC. It is translated as CASSQEGLYGHTF.

This clonotype was observed at least ten times. The chain couples TRBV5-1 to TRBJ2-4, with D possibly matching TRBD1 (5 bases). Germline CDR1 SGHRS, CDR2 YFSETQ. The CDR3 totals 14 residues. The V gene lost 2 bases and the J gene lost 8 bases, with 14 bases spanning the gap. As DNA, the CDR3 is TGCGCCAGCAGCTTAACCCGGACATCGGACATTCAGTACTTC. Protein: CASSLTRTSDIQYF.

This clonotype has just a few counts. The CDR3 is CASSFRSGEETQYF. The CDR3 nucleotides are TGTGCCAGCAGCTTCCGGAGCGGGGAAGAGACCCAGTACTTC. The chain uses TRBV7-2 and TRBJ2-5; 7 bases match TRBD2. V lost 3 bases, J lost 3 bases, and 4 bases stayed unmatched. This CDR3 comprises 14 residues. Germline assignment: CDR1 SGHTA and CDR2 FQGNSA.

This clonotype was counted only a few times. This sequence joins TRBV5-1 and TRBJ1-1, with 10 bases fitting TRBD1. V shed 4 bases, J shed 5 bases, and the junction held 14 bases outside the gene matches. The CDR3 consists of 17 residues. Per germline, CDR1 SGHRS and CDR2 YFSETQ. The CDR3 sequence: CASSLTPTGQGRTEAFF. CDR3 DNA: TGCGCCAGCAGCCTGACCCCCACGGGACAGGGGAGGACTGAAGCTTTCTTT.

The rearrangement links TRBV7-9 to TRBJ1-1, with D maybe TRBD1 (6 bases). The V end was cut by 4 bases, the J end by 4 bases, with 16 bases between. This CDR3 is 15 amino acids long. Germline V gene sequence: CDR1 SEHNR, CDR2 FQNEAQ (reference sequence). The CDR3 spells CASSWSTTGLTEAFF. CDR3 nucleotide sequence: TGTGCCAGCAGCTGGTCTACAACAGGGCTCACTGAAGCTTTCTTT.

This clonotype occurred a few times. This chain connects TRBV4-2 to TRBJ2-5; the D is unclear. The CDR3 extends over 13 amino acids. Trimming removed 0 bases from V and 5 bases from J, with 7 bases in between. Germline V CDR1 and CDR2: LGHNA, YNFKEQ. Written as DNA, the CDR3 is TGTGCCAGCAGCCAAGACCACACGGAGACCCAGTACTTC. Translation: CASSQDHTETQYF.

This clonotype was counted at least ten times. The chain uses TRBV27 and TRBJ2-4; D gene unclear. CDR1 and CDR2 (germline): MNHEY, SMNVEV (reference sequence). The V and J ends lost 1 base and 8 bases respectively, with 9 bases between them. The CDR3 covers 13 residues. The CDR3, as DNA: TGTGCCAGCAGTTTATTTGATGGGGACATTCAGTACTTC. Amino acids: CASSLFDGDIQYF.

This chain joins TRBV12-3 or TRBV12-4 and TRBJ1-3, with a tentative D call TRBD1 (6 bases). This CDR3 region has 16 residues. V shed 8 bases and J shed 0 bases, with 17 bases lying between them. CDR3 nucleotides: TGTGCCAGCTCACCGGGGGCTGGAGGCTCTGGAAACACCATATATTTT. This translates into CASSPGAGGSGNTIYF.

The V gene is TRBV12-3 or TRBV12-4, the J gene TRBJ1-2; the D is unclear. V lost 3 bases to trimming and J lost 6 bases, with 5 bases between them. The CDR3 contains 11 residues. The CDR3 loop reads CASSFIDGYTF. The CDR3 DNA is TGTGCCAGCAGTTTCATTGATGGCTACACCTTC.

This clonotype was counted between two and nine times. The gene calls are TRBV7-9 and TRBJ1-2, with D maybe TRBD1 (6 bases). V was cut by 4 bases and J by 4 bases, with 16 bases left in between. The CDR3 covers 15 residues. CDR1 is SEHNR, CDR2 FQNEAQ, per germline (reference sequence). The CDR3, as DNA: TGTGCCAGCAGCTACTCATCACAGGGTATCTATGGCTACACCTTC. Its translation is CASSYSSQGIYGYTF.

This clonotype was counted a few times. The rearrangement uses TRBV20-1 and TRBJ2-4; 7 bases are a match to TRBD1. V gave up 6 bases and J gave up 7 bases; unmatched junction bases: 6. CDR3 length equals 12 residues. The germline V gene encodes CDR1 DFQATT and CDR2 SNEGSKA (reference sequence). As DNA, the CDR3 is TGCAGTGCCCATACGACAGGGAACATTCAGTACTTC. Amino acids: CSAHTTGNIQYF.

The DNA for the CDR3 is TGTGCCAGCAGCTCTCCGACAGGGATGGGAAAACTGTTTTTT. Its protein product is CASSSPTGMGKLFF. The rearrangement joins TRBV11-1 to TRBJ1-4, with 7 bases that match TRBD1. The CDR3 is 14 amino acids. The germline V gene has CDR1 SGHAT and CDR2 FQDESV (reference sequence). The J segment lost 10 bases and the V segment lost 4 bases, leaving 9 bases of the junction unmatched.

The chain links TRBV5-6 to TRBJ1-1; 8 bases are a match to TRBD1. Trimming at V came to 1 base and at J to 4 bases, leaving 15 bases not matched to a gene. This CDR3 region has 18 residues. The germline CDR1 and CDR2 sequences are SGHDT and YYEEEE. CDR3 sequence reads: CASSLNKGLQGGFTEAFF. CDR3 in DNA: TGTGCCAGCAGCTTGAATAAAGGCCTACAGGGGGGGTTCACTGAAGCTTTCTTT.

The V and J genes are TRBV20-1 and TRBJ2-3; D is unresolved. Trimming took off 5 bases at V and 6 bases at J, with 15 bases between the two ends. The CDR3 is 13 residues long. CDR1 is DFQATT, CDR2 SNEGSKA, per germline (reference sequence). The CDR3 spells CSADTSVADTQYF. The DNA of the CDR3 is TGCAGTGCTGACACCTCCGTTGCGGATACGCAGTATTTT.

The V gene is TRBV19, the J gene TRBJ1-3, with D perhaps TRBD1 (6 bases). The CDR3 runs to 14 residues. Germline CDR1 is LNHDA and CDR2 is SQIVND (reference sequence). V was shortened by 2 bases and J by 2 bases, with 7 bases between the two germline ends. The CDR3: CASSIQGTGNTIYF. CDR3 in DNA: TGTGCCAGTAGTATACAGGGGACTGGAAACACCATATATTTT.

This clonotype was counted only a few times. The CDR3 region has the DNA TGCAGTGCTAGAGACTCGGGGATTCGATTCTTC. Amino acid sequence: CSARDSGIRFF. This sequence joins TRBV20-1 and TRBJ2-1; TRBD2 is a possible D gene (5 bases). V shed 0 bases and J shed 16 bases, with 13 bases lying between them. Germline V gives CDR1 DFQATT, CDR2 SNEGSKA (reference sequence). CDR3 length: 11 amino acids.

A few counts support this clonotype. This rearrangement joins TRBV11-2 to TRBJ2-1, with unresolved D. V was cut by 2 bases and J by 6 bases, with 11 bases left in between. The germline V gene encodes CDR1 SGHAT and CDR2 FQNNGV. The CDR3 length is 14 residues. The CDR3 loop is CASSLIRVSNEQFF. The DNA of the CDR3 is TGTGCCAGCAGCTTAATCCGGGTCTCCAATGAGCAGTTCTTC.

This clonotype was seen more than once but under ten times. The rearrangement links TRBV2 to TRBJ1-4; no clear D. Germline values: CDR1 SNHLY, CDR2 FYNNEI. The V gene lost 6 bases and the J gene lost 0 bases, with 8 bases spanning the gap. There are 14 residues in the CDR3. The DNA for the CDR3 is TGTGCCAGCAGCATACTTGCAACTAATGAAAAACTGTTTTTT. Translation gives CASSILATNEKLFF.